This T cell receptor beta chain was identified during a study of T cell responses to AZD1222 COVID-19 vaccine. The CDR3 loop spans 13 amino acids. V lost 2 bases, J lost 6 bases, and 3 bases stayed unmatched. Germline lookup yields CDR1 WSHSY and CDR2 SAAADI. Whole-study results and caveats: After the peak T cell response, and only then, were repertoires sampled.

The repertoire was sequenced with immunoSEQ multiplex PCR; TCRdb's copy has only in-frame clones and lacks some. The sample includes 150,000 to 200,000 clones, about 88% of them seen just once. Turning to this clone: Its antigen is unidentified.

The receptor was derived from an adult in good health. The chain combines TRBV10-2 with TRBJ1-1, with 7 bases fitting TRBD1. The material was peripheral blood, obtained on day 0 of AZD1222 vaccination. The CDR3 coding sequence is TGCGCCAGCAGTGAGCGAGACAGGGCTGAAGCTTTCTTT. It specifies CASSERDRAEAFF.